Below, 9 T cell receptor beta chains from the same sample are listed, as sequenced in a study of cytomegalovirus exposure and HLA in healthy donors. It was with 60 Vbeta and 13 Jbeta primers that the PCR ran. Clones were read by immunoSEQ multiplex PCR, and TCRdb kept only the in-frame ones, dropping some. The sample contains roughly 170,000 clones, 80% of which appear only once. Sequencing was performed on PBMCs. The origin of the receptors is a boy aged 5-17 years in good health and CMV-seronegative.

This clone was recorded a few times. The V and J genes are TRBV4-2 and TRBJ1-2, with 9 positions matching TRBD1. V lost 0 bases and J lost 8; bases outside the gene matches: 4. Germline lookup yields CDR1 LGHNA and CDR2 YNFKEQ. This CDR3 has 14 residues. The CDR3 DNA reads as TGTGCCAGCAGCCAAGAACAGGGGGCGGACGGCTACACCTTC. Amino acid sequence: CASSQEQGADGYTF.

This clone came up a few times. The chain is built from TRBV11-3 and TRBJ2-7, with a weak D call TRBD2 (5 bases). Germline V lookup: CDR1 SGHNT, CDR2 YENEEA. The germline V and J ends were trimmed by 5 bases and 1 base, with 12 bases remaining between them. The CDR3 length is 14 residues. The CDR3 coding sequence is TGTGCCAGCAGCCACCGGGGATTATCCTACGAGCAGTACTTC. Encoded protein: CASSHRGLSYEQYF. The full variable domain, with the rest looked up from reference TRBV11-3 and TRBJ2-7, is EAGVVQSPRYKIIEKKQPVAFWCNPISGHNTLYWYLQNLGQGPELLIRYENEEAVDDSQLPKDRFSAERLKGVDSTLKIQPAELGDSAVYLCASSHRGLSYEQYFGPGTRLTVT.

This chain uses TRBV19 with TRBJ2-2; D ambiguous. CDR3 length equals 13 residues. The ends were cut back, 2 bases at V and 5 bases at J, with 6 bases in the middle. The V gene's germline CDR1 is LNHDA and CDR2 SQIVND (reference sequence). The chain's CDR3 is CASSIQATGELFF. Written as DNA, the CDR3 is TGTGCCAGTAGTATACAGGCAACCGGGGAGCTGTTTTTT.

This clone was detected a few times. The chain couples TRBV7-6 to TRBJ2-5; TRBD1 agrees at 9 bases. The CDR3 length is 15 residues. The germline V gene has CDR1 SGHVS and CDR2 FNYEAQ. V lost 2 bases, J lost 5 bases, and 6 bases stayed unmatched. CDR3 residues: CASSLPTGGGETQYF. The CDR3 nucleotides read TGTGCCAGCAGCTTACCGACAGGGGGAGGGGAGACCCAGTACTTC.

V usage is TRBV10-1 and J usage is TRBJ2-2; weak D call: TRBD1 (5 bases). CDR1 is WNHNN, CDR2 SYGVQD, per germline (reference sequence). This CDR3 region has 17 residues. Trimming cost V 3 bases and J 4 bases, with 18 bases left between them. The DNA for the CDR3 is TGCGCCAGCAGTGATCCGGCAGGGAACGTTGGCACCGGGGAGCTGTTTTTT. Its translation: CASSDPAGNVGTGELFF.

Here the CDR3 DNA reads TGTGCCAGCAGTTACTCACCGGGATCCAATCAGCCCCAGCATTTT. Translation gives CASSYSPGSNQPQHF. The chain joins TRBV6-5 to TRBJ1-5; D call uncertain. Germline CDR1 is MNHEY and CDR2 is SVGAGI. The V gene lost 0 bases and the J gene lost 3 bases, with 9 bases spanning the gap. The CDR3 loop spans 15 amino acids.

This clone has just one count. This chain connects TRBV19 to TRBJ1-5, with TRBD1 identical over 11 bases. The junction had 4 bases not matched to a gene; V was cut back by 5 bases and J by 4 bases. There are 15 residues in the CDR3. CDR1 LNHDA and CDR2 SQIVND come from the germline V gene (reference sequence). The CDR3 nucleotides are TGTGCCAGTAGTGGGACAGGGGGGGGAAATCAGCCCCAGCATTTT. Its translation is CASSGTGGGNQPQHF.

V is TRBV11-3 and J is TRBJ1-6; TRBD1 matches 9 bases. V was pared by 5 bases and J by 10 bases, with 9 bases of the junction left unmatched. The germline V gene encodes CDR1 SGHNT and CDR2 YENEEA. The CDR3 sequence is 15 residues long. Written as DNA, the CDR3 is TGTGCCAGCAGCCCGGGACAGGGTAGACGATCACCCCTCCACTTT. This translates into CASSPGQGRRSPLHF.

This chain uses TRBV6-5 with TRBJ1-2, with D perhaps TRBD1 (6 bases). There are 13 residues in the CDR3. Germline loops: CDR1 MNHEY, CDR2 SVGAGI. The germline V and J ends were trimmed by 7 bases and 4 bases, with 13 bases remaining between them. The CDR3 nucleotides are TGTGCCAGCAAAACCCCAGGGGTCTATGGCTACACCTTC. It encodes CASKTPGVYGYTF.